Sequencing of this TCR beta chain was carried out in a study of naive and memory T cell subsets. Study outcomes and limitations: Especially in CD8 cells, naive repertoires contained a few larger clonotypes, possibly CD45RA-re-expressing memory cells.

In its sample, this clonotype was seen a few times. No antigen is known for it. Two oligonucleotides, mixed equimolar, formed the beta constant-region primer covering TRBC1 and TRBC2. Ligated cDNA was amplified by four rounds of PCR with nested alpha and beta constant-region primers and SP2. TCRdb re-analysed the UMI-ligation and nested PCR reads in MiXCR, keeping a single row per CDR3 protein. The table lists around 83,000 distinct CDR3 sequences, approximately 10% of them singletons, with just over 0.13% in the top ten. V gave up 2 bases and J gave up 0 bases, with 12 bases separating them. CDR3 size: 16 residues. Germline V gene data show CDR1 as SGHDN and CDR2 as FVKESK.

The sequence came from a human donor in good health. The chain carries TRBV14 and TRBJ2-3, with D unresolved. Input material: naive CD4+ T cells from blood. The CDR3 loop is CASSQSPTGSTDTQYF. The CDR3 DNA sequence: TGTGCCAGCAGCCAATCCCCGACCGGTAGCACAGATACGCAGTATTTT.